The 26 T cell receptor beta chains given below trace back to one sample, sequenced in a study of cytomegalovirus exposure and HLA in healthy donors. PCR was performed using 60 Vbeta and 13 Jbeta primers. Here immunoSEQ multiplex PCR was the method, and the copy in TCRdb shows in-frame clones only, minus some. The table has 200,000 or so clones, approximately 80% seen once. Sequences were obtained from PBMCs. Receptors originate from a woman aged 18-30 years in good health and CMV-seropositive.

This sequence joins TRBV14 and TRBJ2-3; a weak D match, TRBD2 (5 bases). Per germline, CDR1 SGHDN and CDR2 FVKESK. V gave up 1 base and J gave up 2 bases, with 10 bases separating them. CDR3 length equals 15 residues. The CDR3 is CASSQVAGLTDTQYF. In nucleotides, the CDR3 is TGTGCCAGCAGCCAAGTAGCCGGACTCACAGATACGCAGTATTTT.

V usage is TRBV19 and J usage is TRBJ1-5, with 10 bases lining up with TRBD1. CDR1 is LNHDA, CDR2 SQIVND, per germline (reference sequence). J was trimmed by 2 bases and V by 4 bases; bases with no gene match: 5. This CDR3 contains 16 residues. As DNA, the CDR3 is TGTGCCAGTAGTACCATTGGGACAGGGGGCAATCAGCCCCAGCATTTT. Translated, it gives CASSTIGTGGNQPQHF.

For this clone: Relative to the germline gene, one junction end is altered; a read error may explain this. The chain carries TRBV4-2 and TRBJ2-3; 13 nucleotides agree with TRBD2. Germline V lookup: CDR1 LGHNA, CDR2 YNFKEQ. The length of the CDR3 is 17 residues. The CDR3 here is CASSQAWTSGGVDTQYF. Written as DNA, the CDR3 is TGTGCCAGCAGTCAAGCGTGGACTAGCGGGGGTGTAGATACGCAGTATTTT.

This clone was recorded only once. The chain has TRBV6-5 and TRBJ1-6, with 7 bases that match TRBD1. V lost 6 bases, J lost 7 bases, and 6 bases stayed unmatched. CDR1 MNHEY and CDR2 SVGAGI come from the germline V gene. This CDR3 has 14 residues. CDR3 bases: TGTGCCAGCAGGGGACAGACGATAAATTCACCCCTCCACTTT. Amino acid sequence: CASRGQTINSPLHF.

This chain links TRBV30 with TRBJ1-2; D might be TRBD1 (5 bases). Trimming cost V 6 bases and J 4 bases, with 15 bases left between them. The germline gives CDR1 GTSNPN, CDR2 SVGIG (reference sequence). The CDR3 is 13 amino acids. The CDR3 nucleotides are TGTGCCTGTCACTTACTGGGGGGCTATGGCTACACCTTC. It codes for CACHLLGGYGYTF.

The chain links TRBV5-1 to TRBJ2-4; possibly TRBD1 for D (5 bases). Per germline, CDR1 SGHRS and CDR2 YFSETQ. The V end lost 4 bases, the J end lost 0 bases, and 11 bases lay between the germline ends. The CDR3 runs 15 residues. The CDR3 loop reads CASSLTELAKNIQYF. The DNA of the CDR3 is TGCGCCAGCAGCCTGACAGAGTTAGCCAAAAACATTCAGTACTTC.

The chain recombines TRBV27 with TRBJ1-1; D unresolved. The germline gives CDR1 MNHEY, CDR2 SMNVEV (reference sequence). With 6 bases removed from V and 4 bases from J, the gap between germline ends came to 9 bases. The CDR3 is 12 residues long. The CDR3 here is CASSFTGTEAFF. The CDR3 DNA sequence: TGTGCCAGCAGCTTTACTGGCACTGAAGCTTTCTTT.

This clone was seen only a few times. The chain combines TRBV6-1 with TRBJ1-2, with D possibly being TRBD1 (5 bases). V lost 0 bases and J lost 4, with 12 bases in between. CDR3 length: 15 amino acids. CDR1 is MNHNS and CDR2 is SASEGT in the germline V gene. DNA of the CDR3: TGTGCCAGCAGTGAAGCGGCAGGGCGATCCTATGGCTACACCTTC. This sequence encodes CASSEAAGRSYGYTF.

This rearrangement joins TRBV11-2 to TRBJ2-7, with 8 nucleotides matching TRBD1. After removal of 5 bases from V and 5 bases from J, the junction contained 11 bases not matched to a gene. CDR1 is SGHAT and CDR2 is FQNNGV in the germline V gene. The CDR3 sequence is 15 residues long. The CDR3 nucleotides read TGTGCCAGCAGCAAGGGACAGGAGTTTGACAACGAGCAGTACTTC. Translating it yields CASSKGQEFDNEQYF. The full variable domain, with the rest looked up from reference TRBV11-2 and TRBJ2-7, is EAGVAQSPRYKIIEKRQSVAFWCNPISGHATLYWYQQILGQGPKLLIQFQNNGVVDDSQLPKDRFSAERLKGVDSTLKIQPAKLEDSAVYLCASSKGQEFDNEQYFGPGTRLTVT.

The rearrangement joins TRBV7-9 to TRBJ1-6; D call uncertain. The CDR3 length is 12 residues. CDR1 and CDR2 from the germline V gene are SEHNR and FQNEAQ (reference sequence). Trimming removed 5 bases from V and 9 bases from J, with 8 bases in between. In nucleotides, the CDR3 is TGTGCCAGCAGCGCGGGAGGTTCACCCCTCCACTTT. Its translation is CASSAGGSPLHF.

This chain links TRBV7-9 with TRBJ2-5, with D possibly matching TRBD1 (6 bases). The CDR3 runs to 17 residues. The germline gives CDR1 SEHNR, CDR2 FQNEAQ (reference sequence). V gave up 3 bases and J gave up 1 base, with 18 bases separating them. The DNA of the CDR3 is TGTGCCAGCAGCTTTCCCCGTGTAGGGGACATCCAAGAGACCCAGTACTTC. Its protein product is CASSFPRVGDIQETQYF.

This clone has only one observation. The V gene is TRBV2, the J gene TRBJ2-3; D is undetermined. CDR1 SNHLY and CDR2 FYNNEI come from the germline V gene. V lost 5 bases and J lost 0, with 9 bases in between. The CDR3 has 14 residues. The chain's CDR3 is CASSYLTSTDTQYF. In DNA form, the CDR3 reads TGTGCCAGCAGTTATCTCACTAGCACAGATACGCAGTATTTT.

This chain connects TRBV2 to TRBJ2-2; a possible D gene is TRBD1 (5 bases). Germline V gene lookup returns CDR1 SNHLY and CDR2 FYNNEI. With 7 bases removed from V and 4 bases from J, the gap between germline ends came to 13 bases. This CDR3 has 14 amino acids. The CDR3, as DNA: TGTGCCAGCACGGTTAGGACACCCACCGGGGAGCTGTTTTTT. It specifies CASTVRTPTGELFF.

V and J are TRBV6-4 and TRBJ2-1; 8 bases are a match to TRBD2. The CDR3 is made up of 15 amino acids. The trim removed 4 bases at V and 5 bases at J, leaving 7 bases unmatched. Germline V gene sequence: CDR1 MRHNA, CDR2 SNTAGT. Here the CDR3 reads CASSGDGGANNEQFF. In DNA form, the CDR3 reads TGTGCCAGCAGTGGCGACGGGGGGGCAAACAATGAGCAGTTCTTC.

J is TRBJ2-6 and V is TRBV2; no firm D call. Germline loops: CDR1 SNHLY, CDR2 FYNNEI. The CDR3 extends over 16 amino acids. The germline V and J ends were trimmed by 6 bases and 0 bases, with 12 bases remaining between them. CDR3 protein: CASRSFSGSGANVLTF. DNA of the CDR3: TGTGCCAGCAGGAGCTTCTCGGGCTCTGGGGCCAACGTCCTGACTTTC. Using reference TRBV2 and TRBJ2-6 for the parts outside the CDR3, the full variable domain is EPEVTQTPSHQVTQMGQEVILRCVPISNHLYFYWYRQILGQKVEFLVSFYNNEISEKSEIFDDQFSVERPDGSNFTLKIRSTKLEDSAMYFCASRSFSGSGANVLTFGAGSRLTVL.

This clone was seen a handful of times. The CDR3 loop reads CASSIDLAGNTEAFF. The CDR3 DNA follows: TGTGCCAGTAGTATAGATCTGGCAGGGAACACTGAAGCTTTCTTT. This chain uses TRBV19 with TRBJ1-1; no clear D gene. Trimming shortened V by 0 bases and J by 1 base, and 9 bases separated the two germline ends. The length of the CDR3 is 15 residues. Germline V gene sequence: CDR1 LNHDA, CDR2 SQIVND (reference sequence). Full variable domain (missing parts from reference TRBV19 and TRBJ1-1): DGGITQSPKYLFRKEGQNVTLSCEQNLNHDAMYWYRQDPGQGLRLIYYSQIVNDFQKGDIAEGYSVSREKKESFPLTVTSAQKNPTAFYLCASSIDLAGNTEAFFGQGTRLTVV.

This chain connects TRBV9 to TRBJ2-2, with 8 bases identical to TRBD2. This CDR3 has 15 residues. The junction had 6 bases not matched to a gene; V was cut back by 4 bases and J by 4 bases. Germline V lookup: CDR1 SGDLS, CDR2 YYNGEE. CDR3 region: CASSPIAGSTGELFF. As DNA, the CDR3 is TGTGCCAGCAGCCCGATAGCGGGAAGCACCGGGGAGCTGTTTTTT.

The rearrangement uses TRBV11-3 and TRBJ2-2, with a tentative D call TRBD2 (6 bases). The length of the CDR3 is 18 residues. V dropped 5 bases and J dropped 2 bases, with 21 bases sitting between them. Germline values: CDR1 SGHNT, CDR2 YENEEA. CDR3 residues: CASSPIAGRAVNTGELFF. CDR3 bases: TGTGCCAGCAGCCCCATCGCGGGACGTGCAGTTAACACCGGGGAGCTGTTTTTT. The full variable domain, its missing parts supplied by reference TRBV11-3 and TRBJ2-2, is EAGVVQSPRYKIIEKKQPVAFWCNPISGHNTLYWYLQNLGQGPELLIRYENEEAVDDSQLPKDRFSAERLKGVDSTLKIQPAELGDSAVYLCASSPIAGRAVNTGELFFGEGSRLTVL.

The rearrangement uses TRBV27 and TRBJ1-2; 7 nucleotides match TRBD1. This CDR3 comprises 15 residues. With V trimmed by 2 bases and J by 2 bases, 5 bases remained unmatched. CDR1 and CDR2 (germline): MNHEY, SMNVEV (reference sequence). The CDR3 coding sequence is TGTGCCAGCAGTTTAACCTTGACAGGGAACTATGGCTACACCTTC. Protein: CASSLTLTGNYGYTF.

V is TRBV6-5 and J is TRBJ2-3, with D perhaps TRBD2 (7 bases). This CDR3 is 15 amino acids long. Looked up from germline, CDR1 is MNHEY and CDR2 is SVGAGI. The germline V and J ends were trimmed by 0 bases and 4 bases, with 11 bases remaining between them. The CDR3 bases are TGTGCCAGCAGTTACTCCGGGGGGCGGGCAGATACGCAGTATTTT. Translated: CASSYSGGRADTQYF.

This clone appeared a single time. The CDR3 protein is CASTYGNTIYF. DNA of the CDR3: TGTGCCAGCACCTATGGAAACACCATATATTTT. The chain has TRBV6-5 and TRBJ1-3; D unclear. V was pared by 7 bases and J by 3 bases, with 4 bases between. Germline V gene data show CDR1 as MNHEY and CDR2 as SVGAGI. The CDR3 is 11 amino acids.

This rearrangement joins TRBV9 to TRBJ1-6; 9 bases are shared with TRBD1. Germline V gene data show CDR1 as SGDLS and CDR2 as YYNGEE. With 1 base clipped from V and 7 bases from J, the junction kept 3 bases outside the gene matches. The CDR3 covers 15 residues. The CDR3 region is CASSVRDRDNSPLHF. The CDR3 DNA reads TGTGCCAGCAGCGTAAGGGACAGGGACAATTCACCCCTCCACTTT.

This clone is a singleton in its sample. The V and J genes are TRBV6-5 and TRBJ2-2; D unclear. This CDR3 spans 12 amino acids. Germline CDR1 and CDR2: MNHEY and SVGAGI. The V end lost 5 bases, the J end lost 5 bases, and 6 bases lay between the germline ends. CDR3 in amino acids: CASSPRTGELFF. CDR3 DNA sequence: TGTGCCAGCAGTCCCAGGACCGGGGAGCTGTTTTTT.

This clone was detected only a few times. V gene TRBV7-3 combines with J gene TRBJ2-2, with 8 positions matching TRBD2. Germline-derived CDR1 and CDR2 are SGHTA and FQGTGA. This CDR3 region has 16 residues. V was clipped by 5 bases and J by 7 bases; unmatched bases: 12. The DNA for the CDR3 is TGTGCCAGCAGCCCCCTGACTAGCGCTGGCGTCGGGGAGCTGTTTTTT. Translated, it gives CASSPLTSAGVGELFF.

This clone has only a few counts. The V gene is TRBV11-2, the J gene TRBJ2-7, with D perhaps TRBD2 (6 bases). V was pared by 5 bases and J by 6 bases, with 17 bases between. CDR1 is SGHAT, CDR2 FQNNGV, per germline. This CDR3 region has 14 residues. The chain's CDR3 is CASSVTWREAEQYF. CDR3 bases: TGTGCCAGCAGCGTAACGTGGAGGGAGGCCGAGCAGTACTTC.

The chain uses TRBV11-2 and TRBJ1-5; D might be TRBD1 (6 bases). Germline CDR1 and CDR2: SGHAT and FQNNGV. V was pared by 5 bases and J by 7 bases, with 21 bases between. The CDR3 is 16 residues long. The CDR3 DNA sequence: TGTGCCAGCAGCCACAAGGAGTCTAGGGGGGGACAGCCCCAGCATTTT. Protein: CASSHKESRGGQPQHF.